This entry lists 24 T cell receptor beta chains sequenced from one sample in a study of graft-versus-host responses after intestinal transplantation. Assay used: immunoSEQ multiplex PCR; TCRdb lists only in-frame clones, some missing. The sample holds about 39,000 clones; over 90% are singletons and the top ten take 3.6%. The sample consisted of PBMCs, taken nearly 750 days after intestinal transplantation. Receptor source: a human patient who received an intestinal transplant, so some T cells may come from the graft donor.

Only one count was recorded for this clone. This rearrangement joins TRBV2 to TRBJ2-1; D remains unclear. CDR1 SNHLY and CDR2 FYNNEI come from the germline V gene. The length of the CDR3 is 14 residues. The V end was cut by 8 bases, the J end by 0 bases, with 11 bases between. The CDR3 spells CASRNRSSYNEQFF. The CDR3 DNA sequence: TGTGCCAGCCGAAACCGAAGCTCCTACAATGAGCAGTTCTTC.

The CDR3 DNA reads as TGTGCCAGTAGTATTGGAGGTTGGGGAGGGGAGACCCAGTACTTC. It is translated as CASSIGGWGGETQYF. The J gene is TRBJ2-5, the V gene TRBV19; 7 nucleotides agree with TRBD2. The ends lost 3 bases at V and 5 bases at J; junction bases unmatched: 9. Germline V gene data show CDR1 as LNHDA and CDR2 as SQIVND (reference sequence). The CDR3 consists of 15 residues.

V and J are TRBV4-2 and TRBJ1-1; D unresolved. V lost 0 bases, J lost 5 bases, and 13 bases lay in between. This CDR3 region has 15 residues. Germline V gene lookup returns CDR1 LGHNA and CDR2 YNFKEQ. Written as DNA, the CDR3 is TGTGCCAGCAGCCAAGAAGGGTGGGAGGGAACTGAAGCTTTCTTT. Its protein is CASSQEGWEGTEAFF.

The chain recombines TRBV14 with TRBJ2-1; D uncertain. Germline assignment: CDR1 SGHDN and CDR2 FVKESK. The CDR3 runs 13 residues. Deletions cut 0 bases from V and 9 bases from J, with 9 bases between. The CDR3 spells CASSQELPREQFF. The CDR3 DNA reads as TGTGCCAGCAGCCAAGAACTGCCACGTGAGCAGTTCTTC.

The chain links TRBV7-2 to TRBJ2-3; D perhaps matches TRBD2 (7 bases). The CDR3 loop spans 15 amino acids. Trimming shortened V by 1 base and J by 6 bases, and 14 bases separated the two germline ends. Germline CDR1 reads SGHTA; CDR2 reads FQGNSA. CDR3 protein: CASSLVWGGPDTQYF. The CDR3, as DNA: TGTGCCAGCAGCTTAGTGTGGGGGGGCCCCGATACGCAGTATTTT.

This chain joins TRBV2 and TRBJ2-5; a possible D gene is TRBD1 (5 bases). V lost 8 bases to trimming and J lost 0 bases, with 13 bases between them. Germline-derived CDR1 and CDR2 are SNHLY and FYNNEI. The CDR3 is 14 residues long. In DNA, the CDR3 is TGTGCCAGCCCCTCCTCAGGGAACCAAGAGACCCAGTACTTC. Its protein product is CASPSSGNQETQYF.

J is TRBJ2-7 and V is TRBV19; 9 nucleotides align to TRBD2. The CDR3 has 15 amino acids. Germline CDR1 LNHDA, CDR2 SQIVND (reference sequence). The J segment lost 5 bases and the V segment lost 1 base, leaving 6 bases of the junction unmatched. The CDR3 here is CASSIGLAGSDEQYF. Written as DNA, the CDR3 is TGTGCCAGTAGTATAGGGCTAGCGGGGTCGGACGAGCAGTACTTC.

The chain couples TRBV6-5 to TRBJ2-7; D is unclear. CDR3 length: 13 amino acids. CDR1 and CDR2 (germline): MNHEY, SVGAGI. V lost 2 bases to trimming and J lost 5 bases, with 10 bases between them. The CDR3 sequence: CASSYVPWDEQYF. CDR3 coding DNA: TGTGCCAGCAGTTACGTACCCTGGGACGAGCAGTACTTC.

J is TRBJ1-1 and V is TRBV5-4; 9 nucleotides align to TRBD1. Germline V gene lookup returns CDR1 SGHNT and CDR2 YYREEE (reference sequence). Unmatched junction bases numbered 11, after V lost 7 bases and J lost 10 bases. This CDR3 is built from 13 residues. The CDR3 nucleotides read TGTGCCAGCGCCCTCGGGACAGGGCTGCGAGCTTTCTTT. Amino acid sequence: CASALGTGLRAFF.

The chain joins TRBV27 to TRBJ1-2; perhaps TRBD1 as D (5 bases). CDR1 is MNHEY, CDR2 SMNVEV, per germline (reference sequence). The CDR3 runs 16 residues. The ends were cut back, 4 bases at V and 7 bases at J, with 22 bases in the middle. CDR3 DNA sequence: TGTGCCAGCAGTTCGACAGCCCGGACCGGCCCAGGTGGCTACACCTTC. Translated, it gives CASSSTARTGPGGYTF.

CDR3 residues: CASSREVAGAYEQYF. CDR3 coding DNA: TGCGCCAGCAGCCGGGAGGTAGCGGGGGCCTACGAGCAGTACTTC. The chain couples TRBV5-1 to TRBJ2-7; TRBD2 matches 9 bases. CDR1 is SGHRS, CDR2 YFSETQ, per germline. The CDR3 length is 15 residues. The J segment lost 2 bases and the V segment lost 4 bases, leaving 7 bases of the junction unmatched.

This chain links TRBV19 with TRBJ1-5; D is perhaps TRBD1 (5 bases). Trimming took off 6 bases at V and 6 bases at J, with 12 bases between the two ends. The V gene's germline CDR1 is LNHDA and CDR2 SQIVND (reference sequence). CDR3 length: 13 amino acids. The CDR3 DNA reads TGTGCCAGTAGGGGGACCTCAGGTCAGCCCCAGCATTTT. Protein sequence: CASRGTSGQPQHF. Combining the CDR3 with reference TRBV19 and TRBJ1-5 gives the whole variable domain DGGITQSPKYLFRKEGQNVTLSCEQNLNHDAMYWYRQDPGQGLRLIYYSQIVNDFQKGDIAEGYSVSREKKESFPLTVTSAQKNPTAFYLCASRGTSGQPQHFGDGTRLSIL.

This clone was counted once. The chain combines TRBV30 with TRBJ1-5, with no clear D. Germline CDR1 is GTSNPN and CDR2 is SVGIG (reference sequence). Between the trimmed V and J ends, which lost 2 bases and 6 bases, there was a span of 11 bases. This CDR3 has 13 amino acids. The CDR3 loop reads CAWSFRTVQPQHF. In DNA, the CDR3 is TGTGCCTGGAGTTTCAGGACGGTTCAGCCCCAGCATTTT.

The chain recombines TRBV11-2 with TRBJ2-3; D ambiguous. CDR1 is SGHAT, CDR2 FQNNGV, per germline. Trimming shortened V by 3 bases and J by 7 bases, and 8 bases separated the two germline ends. The length of the CDR3 is 12 residues. The CDR3 protein is CASSLTYNTQYF. CDR3 DNA sequence: TGTGCCAGCAGCTTGACTTACAATACGCAGTATTTT. Based on the CDR3 plus reference TRBV11-2 and TRBJ2-3, the full variable domain is EAGVAQSPRYKIIEKRQSVAFWCNPISGHATLYWYQQILGQGPKLLIQFQNNGVVDDSQLPKDRFSAERLKGVDSTLKIQPAKLEDSAVYLCASSLTYNTQYFGPGTRLTVL.

This chain uses TRBV29-1 with TRBJ2-5; a weak D match, TRBD1 (5 bases). The length of the CDR3 is 14 residues. Germline assignment: CDR1 SQVTM and CDR2 ANQGSEA. Trimming pared 4 bases from V and 4 bases from J, leaving 16 bases between. CDR3 nucleotides: TGCAGCGTTGTGCCAGGGTCAGGTGCAGAGACCCAGTACTTC. Its protein product is CSVVPGSGAETQYF.

J is TRBJ1-1 and V is TRBV11-2; possible D gene TRBD1, 5 bases. Germline-derived CDR1 and CDR2 are SGHAT and FQNNGV. The CDR3 totals 14 residues. Trimming took off 0 bases at V and 5 bases at J, with 10 bases between the two ends. The CDR3 DNA follows: TGTGCCAGCAGCTTAGATCTAGCAGGGACTGAAGCTTTCTTT. It yields the protein CASSLDLAGTEAFF. Complete variable domain (other parts from reference TRBV11-2 and TRBJ1-1): EAGVAQSPRYKIIEKRQSVAFWCNPISGHATLYWYQQILGQGPKLLIQFQNNGVVDDSQLPKDRFSAERLKGVDSTLKIQPAKLEDSAVYLCASSLDLAGTEAFFGQGTRLTVV.

J is TRBJ2-5 and V is TRBV12-2; no DNA check was done on the table's D call, TRBD2. TRBV12-2 is deemed a pseudogene. The CDR3 extends over 13 amino acids. CDR3 amino acids: CASRPYLWETQYF. CDR3 coding DNA: TGTGCAAGTCGCCCCTACCTATGGGAGACCCAGTACTTC.

The chain uses TRBV7-2 and TRBJ1-2; 10 positions agree with TRBD1. V shed 5 bases, J shed 7 bases, and the junction held 4 bases outside the gene matches. Germline CDR1 reads SGHTA; CDR2 reads FQGNSA. This CDR3 has 13 residues. The CDR3 coding sequence is TGTGCCAGCAGCACCAGGACAGGGGGTGGCTACACCTTC. Protein product: CASSTRTGGGYTF.

The DNA of the CDR3 is TGTGCCAGCAGCCGGGGGTGGCGGGAGGGGCCCTACAATGAGCAGTTCTTC. This gives the protein CASSRGWREGPYNEQFF. The rearrangement links TRBV9 to TRBJ2-1; TRBD2 matches at 9 bases. J lost 2 bases, V lost 4 bases, and 10 bases had no gene match. This CDR3 spans 17 amino acids. CDR1 is SGDLS, CDR2 YYNGEE, per germline. Full variable domain (missing parts from reference TRBV9 and TRBJ2-1): DSGVTQTPKHLITATGQRVTLRCSPRSGDLSVYWYQQSLDQGLQFLIQYYNGEERAKGNILERFSAQQFPDLHSELNLSSLELGDSALYFCASSRGWREGPYNEQFFGPGTRLTVL.

The chain joins TRBV6-5 to TRBJ2-7; TRBD1 agrees at 10 bases. Looked up from germline, CDR1 is MNHEY and CDR2 is SVGAGI. CDR3 length: 15 amino acids. Trimming took 1 base from V and 5 from J; bases not matched to a gene: 5. The CDR3 DNA is TGTGCCAGCAGTTACTTCCGGGACAGGGGCCACGAGCAGTACTTC. It codes for CASSYFRDRGHEQYF.

The gene calls are TRBV27 and TRBJ2-5; a possible D gene is TRBD1 (5 bases). CDR1 and CDR2 from the germline V gene are MNHEY and SMNVEV (reference sequence). This CDR3 comprises 13 residues. Trimming removed 9 bases from V and 4 bases from J, with 15 bases in between. CDR3 in amino acids: CASRTQGGETQYF. CDR3 coding DNA: TGTGCCAGTAGAACCCAGGGTGGAGAGACCCAGTACTTC.

This clone was observed a few times. V and J are TRBV7-2 and TRBJ2-7; no reliable D call. The CDR3 is 11 residues long. Between the trimmed V and J ends, which lost 2 bases and 7 bases, there was a span of 6 bases. Germline CDR1 reads SGHTA; CDR2 reads FQGNSA. The CDR3 DNA reads TGTGCCAGCAGCTTACGTCTTGAGCAGTACTTC. Its translation: CASSLRLEQYF.

The chain combines TRBV7-9 with TRBJ2-5; 9 bases are shared with TRBD1. The CDR3 has 15 residues. The germline V gene has CDR1 SEHNR and CDR2 FQNEAQ (reference sequence). Trimming removed 5 bases from V and 2 bases from J; junction bases left unmatched: 6. The CDR3 DNA follows: TGTGCCAGCAGCCCGGGACAGGGATTTCAAGAGACCCAGTACTTC. Translating gives CASSPGQGFQETQYF.

This chain connects TRBV28 to TRBJ1-2; 9 bases align to TRBD1. The ends lost 6 bases at V and 10 bases at J; junction bases unmatched: 12. The CDR3 totals 14 residues. Per the germline V gene, CDR1 is MDHEN and CDR2 is SYDVKM. CDR3 sequence: CASRSTGQGNSYTF. In nucleotides, the CDR3 is TGTGCCAGCAGATCGACGGGACAGGGTAATTCCTACACCTTC.